This T cell receptor beta chain stems from a study of T-cell reconstitution after alpha-beta-depleted transplantation in children (dated by TCRdb to 2016 to 2018). Background on the whole study: Using TCR repertoire profiling, the study quantitatively followed how T-cell immune reconstitution unfolded in children after TCRalphabeta/CD19-depleted allogeneic hematopoietic cell transplantation.

The CDR3, from cysteine to phenylalanine, totals 14 residues. Just the 42-base CDR3 DNA is kept, in frame starting at base 1. The germline ends are 16 bases apart after V is trimmed by 6 bases and J by 4 bases. Beyond this particular receptor, the publication reports: Hyperexpanded clone frequencies declined over subsequent months; after one year, T-cell counts and TCRbeta diversity were mostly attributed to newly produced T cells. In some patients, high TCRbeta diversity at day 60 was attributed to recipient T cells and intrathymic progenitors that had survived conditioning. Apparently early alphabetaT-cell count recovery about two months after transplant reportedly relied on only several hundred rapidly expanded clones derived from non-depleted graft cells.

The library was produced with PCR. The instrument given in TCRdb is Illumina HiSeq 2500. TCR library preparation used molecular barcoding, with unique molecular identifiers applied to normalize quantification of the TCRbeta repertoire. The public reads were reprocessed in TCRdb via fastp at Q25 and MiXCR, keeping in-frame beta chains. One record per CDR3 amino acid sequence lists the most common genes and DNA. Counted in this sample were roughly 790,000 distinct CDR3 sequences; roughly 15% of them appeared once. Together, the top ten hold approximately 5% of the sample. With respect to this clonotype: There is no known antigen for this receptor. Within one base of it there is no much larger clone, and no base qualities were kept.

The label giving this sample's treatment or condition can be read as: allogeneic hematopoietic cell transplantation with graft depleted of TCRalphabeta T cells and CD19 B cells. The children who served as transplant recipients had been given grafts of TCRalphabeta/CD19-depleted allogeneic hematopoietic cells. In this chain, TRBV12-3 or TRBV12-4 is recombined with TRBJ2-7; the D gene may be TRBD1 or TRBD2, since each aligns over 5 bases. This specimen consisted of PBMCs, mostly from graft donor cells, obtained 360 days after TCRalphabeta/CD19-depleted stem cell transplant. This TCR was recovered from a male patient aged 5 to 17 who had a stem cell transplant for acute lymphoblastic leukemia, so the T cells may come from the graft donor. The DNA is as follows: TGTGCCAGCAGCCCTGGGGACGTCCTTTACGAGCAGTACTTC. Its protein reads: CASSPGDVLYEQYF.